A single sample is the source of the 5 T cell receptor beta chains below, sequenced in a study of regulatory T cells in long-lasting Graves disease. The authors built TCR beta libraries using iRepertoire HTBI primers and Arm-PCR of CDR3 regions. Via MiXCR, TCRdb re-called the multiplex PCR reads, giving one row per CDR3 protein. Of roughly 500,000 distinct CDR3 sequences in the sample, roughly 22% were seen once. Noted time point: persistent/refractory GD, antithyroid drugs over 5 years with positive TRAb. PBMCs were the source of the RNA used for TCR sequencing. This material consisted of peripheral blood mononuclear cells (PBMCs), taken when the disease was refractory, from a patient treated with antithyroid drugs. These receptors originate from a female donor with Graves disease.

This clonotype has a count of ten or more. V usage is TRBV5-8 and J usage is TRBJ1-5; D is undetermined. V was clipped by 0 bases and J by 4 bases, with 11 bases between them. Per germline, CDR1 SGHTS and CDR2 YDEGEE. The CDR3 extends over 15 amino acids. CDR3 sequence reads: CASSLAGVRNQPQHF. The CDR3 region has the DNA TGTGCCAGCAGCTTGGCCGGGGTCAGAAATCAGCCCCAGCATTTT.

The CDR3, as DNA: TGTGCCAGCTTACGGGCGGGTAGCTCCTACAATGAGCAGTTCTTC. Amino acid sequence: CASLRAGSSYNEQFF. The genes are TRBV28 and TRBJ2-1; a possible D gene is TRBD2 (5 bases). The CDR3 consists of 15 residues. The V gene's germline CDR1 is MDHEN and CDR2 SYDVKM. V lost 8 bases and J lost 0, with 14 bases in between.

The chain recombines TRBV19 with TRBJ2-5; D perhaps matches TRBD2 (5 bases). The CDR3 is made up of 12 amino acids. Trimming cost V 3 bases and J 9 bases, with 11 bases left between them. Germline assignment: CDR1 LNHDA and CDR2 SQIVND (reference sequence). For the CDR3, the DNA is TGTGCCAGTAGTATCAGATCCGGGGCCCAGTACTTC. Translated: CASSIRSGAQYF.

Comments on this clonotype: A much bigger clone sits one base away, suggesting this may be a read error. The chain couples TRBV6-5 to TRBJ2-5; 14 nucleotides align to TRBD2. The CDR3 consists of 18 residues. The V segment lost 2 bases and the J segment 5 bases; nucleotides outside the gene matches: 10. Germline V gene data show CDR1 as MNHEY and CDR2 as SVGAGI. CDR3 DNA: TGTGCCAGCAGTTACCTCGGGACTAGCGGGGGCCCCAAGGAGACCCAGTACTTC. Encoded protein: CASSYLGTSGGPKETQYF.

The V call is TRBV5-6, the J call TRBJ2-5, with D tentatively TRBD1 (6 bases). The V gene's germline CDR1 is SGHDT and CDR2 YYEEEE. The ends were cut back, 4 bases at V and 4 bases at J, with 14 bases in the middle. CDR3 length: 14 residues. CDR3 DNA: TGTGCCAGCAGCCGTAGAGGACAGCTAGAGACCCAGTACTTC. Its translation: CASSRRGQLETQYF.